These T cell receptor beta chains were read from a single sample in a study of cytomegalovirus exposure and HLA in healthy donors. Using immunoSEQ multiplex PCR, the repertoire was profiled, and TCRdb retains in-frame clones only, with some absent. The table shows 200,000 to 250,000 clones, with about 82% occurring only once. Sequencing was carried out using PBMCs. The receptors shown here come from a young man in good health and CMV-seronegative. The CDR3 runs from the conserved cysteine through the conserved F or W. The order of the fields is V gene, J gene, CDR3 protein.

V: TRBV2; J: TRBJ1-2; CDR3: CASSEGRGGEGDYGYTF
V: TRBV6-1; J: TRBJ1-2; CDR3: CASLDKNYGYTF
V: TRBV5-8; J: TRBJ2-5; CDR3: CASSFGQGVKETQYF
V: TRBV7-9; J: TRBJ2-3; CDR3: CASSLVLAGFTDTQYF
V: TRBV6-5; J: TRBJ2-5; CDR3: CASSDSTDQETQYF
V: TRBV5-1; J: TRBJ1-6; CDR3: CASSPGQWKSPLHF
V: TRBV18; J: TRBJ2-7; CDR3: CASSGRQGGYEQYF
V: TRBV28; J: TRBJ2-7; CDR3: CASSFYRSTYEQYF
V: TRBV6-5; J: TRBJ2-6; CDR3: CASRTRGANVLTF
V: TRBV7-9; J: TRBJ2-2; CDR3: CASSLSITGGLFF
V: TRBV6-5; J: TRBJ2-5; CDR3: CASRLRQGQQYF
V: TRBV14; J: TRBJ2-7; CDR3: CASSQPGTGASYEQYF